This T cell receptor beta chain stems from a study of post-analysis software for immune sequencing data. Study information: Recorded subtypes: relapsing-remitting, secondary progressive, progressive-relapsing; some patients unannotated. General study results and limits: Comparison of patients with controls showed about 5 TRBV segments more frequent in patients, TRBV5-6, TRBV5-1 and TRBV20-1 among them. Patients with multiple sclerosis recorded significantly lower normalized Chao1 diversity than controls, the study found. F-measure co-clustering was strong for batch-matched samples.

Germline V gene sequence: CDR1 MNHEY, CDR2 SVGAGI. Trimming left V 6 bases short and J 11 bases short, with 28 bases between. The CDR3 length is 16 residues. Unique molecular identifiers featured in each of the TCR beta cDNA libraries. A population of 1 to 10 million T cells gave rise to roughly 490,000 cDNA molecules. TCRdb redid the calling of the PCR reads with MiXCR, one entry per CDR3 protein. The sample gives 550,000 to 700,000 distinct CDR3 sequences, around 44% of which show up once; 1.5% to 2% is in the top ten. Of note for this clonotype: Its specificity is unknown.

V gene TRBV6-5 combines with J gene TRBJ2-5, with D tentatively TRBD1 or TRBD2 (5 bases each). What was sequenced was blood. The receptor comes from a girl between 10 and 17 years old with multiple sclerosis. CDR3 coding DNA: TGTGCCAGCAGATCCCGGGACGCACTTAACTACAATGAGCAGTACTTC. It yields the protein CASRSRDALNYNEQYF.